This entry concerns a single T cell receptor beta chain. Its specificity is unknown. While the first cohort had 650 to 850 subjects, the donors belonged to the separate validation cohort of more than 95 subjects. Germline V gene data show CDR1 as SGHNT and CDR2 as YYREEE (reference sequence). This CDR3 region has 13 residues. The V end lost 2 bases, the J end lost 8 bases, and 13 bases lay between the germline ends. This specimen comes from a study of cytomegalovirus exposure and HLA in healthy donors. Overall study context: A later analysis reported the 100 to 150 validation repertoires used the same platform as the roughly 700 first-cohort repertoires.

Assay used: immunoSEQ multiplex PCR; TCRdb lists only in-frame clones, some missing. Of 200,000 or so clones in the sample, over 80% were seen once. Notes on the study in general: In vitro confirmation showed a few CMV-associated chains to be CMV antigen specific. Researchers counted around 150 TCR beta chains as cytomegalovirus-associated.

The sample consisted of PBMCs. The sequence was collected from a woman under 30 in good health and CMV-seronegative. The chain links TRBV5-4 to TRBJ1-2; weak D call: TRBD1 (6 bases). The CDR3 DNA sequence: TGTGCCAGCAGCTTTAGGGGGAGAGAGGGCTACACCTTC. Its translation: CASSFRGREGYTF.